The T cell receptor (beta chain) described here comes from a study of blood T cell repertoires in COVID-19. On the study more broadly: Material from acute and convalescent COVID-19 was sourced from the United States, Italy and Spain. PBMCs, B-cell-depleted T cells, or T cells were the source of the cDNA or gDNA that made up the material.

During the 2 weeks before they entered the study, exposed participants had met someone with a PCR-confirmed or clinician-diagnosed COVID-19 case. Germline CDR1 is MDHEN and CDR2 is SYDVKM. CDR3 length: 17 amino acids. Trimming removed 5 bases from V and 7 bases from J; junction bases left unmatched: 16. Original analysis: Amplifying reference gene primers gave estimates of nucleated cell counts. Method: immunoSEQ multiplex PCR; TCRdb's copy keeps in-frame clones and lacks some. That table gives V, J and clone size, and the DNA gave D and trimming. The sample includes fewer than 250,000 clones, 83% of them seen just once.

The chain has TRBV28 and TRBJ2-2; the match to TRBD1 covers 7 bases. The sequenced sample consisted of PBMCs or T cells enriched from blood (not recorded which). The sequence was collected from a woman aged 40 to 50 who had been exposed to COVID-19. CDR3 sequence (DNA): TGTGCCAGCAGTAGCTACGGACCGGGACAGCAAAACGGGGAGCTGTTTTTT. Protein product: CASSSYGPGQQNGELFF.